The rows below give T cell receptor beta chains drawn from one sample of a study of blood T cell repertoires in COVID-19. Using immunoSEQ multiplex PCR, the repertoire was profiled, and TCRdb retains in-frame clones only, with some absent. In the table there are roughly 250,000 clones, 83% of which are singletons. The source material was peripheral blood. The source is a human donor in a cohort sampled during active COVID-19. The CDR3 runs from the conserved cysteine through the conserved F or W. Each record gives: clone size, J gene, V gene, D gene, CDR3 protein, CDR3 DNA. A D gene is named only where the DNA matches it firmly. The size of a clone is reported for some rows only, either as once, few or many, or as a class for expanded clones.

abundance: once; j_gene: TRBJ1-5; v_gene: TRBV20-1; d_gene: NA; CDR3aa: CSARMGAEMHF; CDR3nt: TGCAGTGCTAGAATGGGGGCCGAAATGCATTTT
abundance: NA; j_gene: TRBJ2-2; v_gene: TRBV6-1; d_gene: TRBD1; CDR3aa: CASSDRGQGATGELFF; CDR3nt: TGTGCCAGCAGTGACCGAGGACAGGGGGCAACCGGGGAGCTGTTTTTT
abundance: NA; j_gene: TRBJ1-1; v_gene: TRBV3-1/TRBV3-2; d_gene: TRBD1; CDR3aa: CASSLTGETFF; CDR3nt: TGTGCCAGCAGCCTTACAGGGGAAACTTTCTTT
abundance: once; j_gene: TRBJ1-3; v_gene: TRBV9; d_gene: NA; CDR3aa: CASSVATGPSSGNTIYF; CDR3nt: TGTGCCAGCAGCGTGGCAACAGGGCCCAGCTCTGGAAACACCATATATTTT
abundance: NA; j_gene: TRBJ2-5; v_gene: TRBV28; d_gene: NA; CDR3aa: CASSFLLGRETQYF; CDR3nt: TGTGCCAGCAGTTTCCTCCTGGGGCGGGAGACCCAGTACTTC
abundance: NA; j_gene: TRBJ1-6; v_gene: TRBV2; d_gene: NA; CDR3aa: CASLGGRGEYNSPLHF; CDR3nt: TGTGCCAGCCTGGGGGGTCGGGGCGAGTATAATTCACCCCTCCACTTT
abundance: NA; j_gene: TRBJ2-7; v_gene: TRBV6-5; d_gene: NA; CDR3aa: CASSYSSGLGSYEQYF; CDR3nt: TGTGCCAGCAGTTACTCGAGTGGGCTTGGCAGCTACGAGCAGTACTTC
abundance: NA; j_gene: TRBJ2-2; v_gene: TRBV5-6; d_gene: NA; CDR3aa: CASSGGRGGGELFF; CDR3nt: TGTGCCAGCAGCGGCGGTCGAGGAGGCGGGGAGCTGTTTTTT
abundance: NA; j_gene: TRBJ1-2; v_gene: TRBV9; d_gene: TRBD1; CDR3aa: CASSPEGTGDYGYTF; CDR3nt: TGTGCCAGCAGCCCAGAAGGGACAGGGGACTATGGCTACACCTTC
abundance: NA; j_gene: TRBJ1-5; v_gene: TRBV19; d_gene: NA; CDR3aa: CASTLATPRSNQPQHF; CDR3nt: TGTGCCAGTACTCTAGCCACGCCACGGAGCAATCAGCCCCAGCATTTT
abundance: NA; j_gene: TRBJ2-1; v_gene: TRBV5-1; d_gene: TRBD1; CDR3aa: CASSTTGLSYNEQFF; CDR3nt: TGCGCCAGCAGCACGACAGGGTTGTCCTACAATGAGCAGTTCTTC
abundance: NA; j_gene: TRBJ1-1; v_gene: TRBV5-4; d_gene: NA; CDR3aa: CASSLVEGGTEAFF; CDR3nt: TGTGCCAGCAGCTTGGTGGAGGGCGGCACTGAAGCTTTCTTT
abundance: NA; j_gene: TRBJ1-1; v_gene: TRBV19; d_gene: NA; CDR3aa: CASSREQTNTEAFF; CDR3nt: TGTGCCAGTAGTAGAGAACAAACGAACACTGAAGCTTTCTTT
abundance: NA; j_gene: TRBJ2-3; v_gene: TRBV3-1/TRBV3-2; d_gene: NA; CDR3aa: CASSQGLSTDTQYF; CDR3nt: TGTGCCAGCAGTCAGGGGCTTAGCACAGATACGCAGTATTTT
abundance: NA; j_gene: TRBJ1-1; v_gene: TRBV7-9; d_gene: NA; CDR3aa: CASSTWSNTEAFF; CDR3nt: TGTGCCAGCAGCACTTGGAGCAACACTGAAGCTTTCTTT
abundance: NA; j_gene: TRBJ1-1; v_gene: TRBV18; d_gene: TRBD1; CDR3aa: CASSPSTGGKLTFF; CDR3nt: TGTGCCAGCTCACCGTCTACAGGGGGCAAGTTAACTTTCTTT
abundance: NA; j_gene: TRBJ2-5; v_gene: TRBV5-1; d_gene: TRBD1; CDR3aa: CASSHNNDWDRGLQETQYF; CDR3nt: TGCGCCAGCAGCCATAACAACGATTGGGACAGGGGGTTACAAGAGACCCAGTACTTC
abundance: once; j_gene: TRBJ1-6; v_gene: TRBV6-5; d_gene: TRBD1; CDR3aa: CASSYDRGNSPLHF; CDR3nt: TGTGCCAGCAGTTATGACAGGGGTAATTCACCCCTCCACTTT
abundance: NA; j_gene: TRBJ2-1; v_gene: TRBV5-1; d_gene: TRBD1; CDR3aa: CASSFSGQGFNEQFF; CDR3nt: TGCGCCAGCAGCTTCTCGGGACAGGGGTTCAATGAGCAGTTCTTC
abundance: NA; j_gene: TRBJ2-3; v_gene: TRBV4-1; d_gene: TRBD2; CDR3aa: CASSQRSGLTDTQYF; CDR3nt: TGCGCCAGCAGCCAGCGTAGCGGGCTGACTGATACGCAGTATTTT
abundance: NA; j_gene: TRBJ2-7; v_gene: TRBV5-6; d_gene: NA; CDR3aa: CASSDKGVPSYEQYF; CDR3nt: TGTGCCAGCAGCGATAAGGGGGTACCGAGCTACGAGCAGTACTTC
abundance: once; j_gene: TRBJ2-7; v_gene: TRBV5-1; d_gene: TRBD1; CDR3aa: CASSLETGNYEQYF; CDR3nt: TGCGCCAGCAGCTTGGAGACAGGGAACTACGAGCAGTACTTC
abundance: once; j_gene: TRBJ1-1; v_gene: TRBV7-2; d_gene: NA; CDR3aa: CASSLGAGETEAFF; CDR3nt: TGTGCCAGCAGCTTAGGGGCAGGGGAAACTGAAGCTTTCTTT
abundance: NA; j_gene: TRBJ1-5; v_gene: TRBV6-6; d_gene: NA; CDR3aa: CASSKQDQPQHF; CDR3nt: TGTGCCAGCAGTAAACAGGATCAGCCCCAGCATTTT
abundance: NA; j_gene: TRBJ1-5; v_gene: TRBV19; d_gene: TRBD1; CDR3aa: CASSIGQGNQPQHF; CDR3nt: TGTGCCAGTAGTATAGGACAGGGAAATCAGCCCCAGCATTTT
abundance: NA; j_gene: TRBJ2-7; v_gene: TRBV5-8; d_gene: NA; CDR3aa: CASSLLNNFAYEQYF; CDR3nt: TGTGCCAGCAGCTTGTTAAACAATTTCGCCTACGAGCAGTACTTC
abundance: NA; j_gene: TRBJ2-7; v_gene: TRBV7-6; d_gene: NA; CDR3aa: CASSLVGAGYEQYF; CDR3nt: TGTGCCAGCAGCTTAGTGGGGGCGGGCTACGAGCAGTACTTC
abundance: NA; j_gene: TRBJ1-1; v_gene: TRBV6-5; d_gene: TRBD1; CDR3aa: CASSHGTGLNTEAFF; CDR3nt: TGTGCCAGCAGTCACGGGACAGGTTTGAACACTGAAGCTTTCTTT
abundance: NA; j_gene: TRBJ2-3; v_gene: TRBV19; d_gene: TRBD2; CDR3aa: CASSTRTRITDTQYF; CDR3nt: TGTGCCAGTAGTACAAGGACTAGAATCACAGATACGCAGTATTTT
abundance: NA; j_gene: TRBJ1-5; v_gene: TRBV28; d_gene: NA; CDR3aa: CASGLDRPQHF; CDR3nt: TGTGCCAGCGGACTCGATCGGCCCCAGCATTTT
abundance: NA; j_gene: TRBJ2-3; v_gene: TRBV5-1; d_gene: NA; CDR3aa: CASSFGHASTDTQYF; CDR3nt: TGCGCCAGCAGCTTCGGACACGCAAGCACAGATACGCAGTATTTT
abundance: NA; j_gene: TRBJ2-5; v_gene: TRBV10-3; d_gene: NA; CDR3aa: CAIRGTSQETQYF; CDR3nt: TGTGCCATCAGAGGGACATCTCAAGAGACCCAGTACTTC
abundance: NA; j_gene: TRBJ2-7; v_gene: TRBV6-1; d_gene: TRBD2; CDR3aa: CASSEGLAGFYEQYF; CDR3nt: TGTGCCAGCAGTGAAGGTCTAGCGGGCTTTTACGAGCAGTACTTC
abundance: few; j_gene: TRBJ2-6; v_gene: TRBV7-9; d_gene: NA; CDR3aa: CASSTPLQGPLSGANVLTF; CDR3nt: TGTGCCAGCAGCACCCCTCTCCAGGGGCCCCTCTCTGGGGCCAACGTCCTGACTTTC
abundance: NA; j_gene: TRBJ2-5; v_gene: TRBV27; d_gene: TRBD2; CDR3aa: CASSFQRGAEETQYF; CDR3nt: TGTGCCAGCAGTTTCCAGCGGGGGGCGGAAGAGACCCAGTACTTC
abundance: NA; j_gene: TRBJ2-7; v_gene: TRBV19; d_gene: NA; CDR3aa: CASSFTPGTFYEQYF; CDR3nt: TGTGCCAGTAGTTTTACTCCCGGGACTTTCTACGAGCAGTACTTC
abundance: NA; j_gene: TRBJ1-2; v_gene: TRBV27; d_gene: NA; CDR3aa: CASRLGSAYGYTF; CDR3nt: TGTGCCAGCAGGCTAGGGAGCGCCTATGGCTACACCTTC
abundance: NA; j_gene: TRBJ2-5; v_gene: TRBV29-1; d_gene: NA; CDR3aa: CSVGGDGETQYF; CDR3nt: TGCAGCGTGGGGGGTGACGGGGAGACCCAGTACTTC
abundance: NA; j_gene: TRBJ2-2; v_gene: TRBV11-2; d_gene: NA; CDR3aa: CASSLQRTLTGELFF; CDR3nt: TGTGCCAGCAGCTTACAGAGGACACTAACCGGGGAGCTGTTTTTT
abundance: NA; j_gene: TRBJ1-1; v_gene: TRBV5-1; d_gene: TRBD1; CDR3aa: CASSGGGDDTEAFF; CDR3nt: TGCGCCAGCAGCGGAGGGGGCGACGACACTGAAGCTTTCTTT
abundance: NA; j_gene: TRBJ2-5; v_gene: TRBV7-2; d_gene: NA; CDR3aa: CASSLAQGWETQYF; CDR3nt: TGTGCCAGCAGCTTAGCGCAGGGCTGGGAGACCCAGTACTTC
abundance: NA; j_gene: TRBJ1-5; v_gene: TRBV5-8; d_gene: NA; CDR3aa: CASSLRTYSNQPQHF; CDR3nt: TGTGCCAGCAGCTTACGAACTTATAGCAATCAGCCCCAGCATTTT
abundance: NA; j_gene: TRBJ1-5; v_gene: TRBV12-3/TRBV12-4; d_gene: TRBD1; CDR3aa: CARQGVKNQPQHF; CDR3nt: TGTGCCCGACAGGGGGTTAAAAATCAGCCCCAGCATTTT
abundance: NA; j_gene: TRBJ2-3; v_gene: TRBV11-2; d_gene: TRBD1; CDR3aa: CASSQEGQGSDTQYF; CDR3nt: TGTGCCAGCAGCCAAGAGGGACAGGGGTCAGATACGCAGTATTTT
abundance: NA; j_gene: TRBJ1-1; v_gene: TRBV10-1; d_gene: TRBD1; CDR3aa: CASSQTGKTDTEAFF; CDR3nt: TGCGCCAGCAGTCAGACAGGGAAGACCGACACTGAAGCTTTCTTT
abundance: NA; j_gene: TRBJ2-7; v_gene: TRBV29-1; d_gene: TRBD2; CDR3aa: CSVEAPGLARYEQYF; CDR3nt: TGCAGCGTTGAAGCCCCGGGACTAGCGAGGTACGAGCAGTACTTC
abundance: NA; j_gene: TRBJ1-3; v_gene: TRBV6-5; d_gene: NA; CDR3aa: CASSPVRSGNTIYF; CDR3nt: TGTGCCAGCAGCCCCGTCCGTTCTGGAAACACCATATATTTT